This record covers a single T cell receptor (beta chain). Many counts were recorded for this clonotype. The clone's antigen remains unknown. Base qualities were left out, and no much larger clone turns up one base away. The data were obtained in a study of T cell repertoires in cytomegalovirus infection (dated by TCRdb to the late 2010s). Context from the whole study: Donor HLA type was relevant to the analysis, as public TCR beta signatures indicated carriage of CMV infection together with the matching HLA type. The paper's findings and limits, for the study overall: In both this cohort and an independent cohort of 350 to 400 donors, the cumulative frequency of public TCR beta family members distinguished carriers of CMV infection plus the relevant HLA type. The ex vivo response was dominated by HLA-C-restricted CMV-specific TCR beta clonotypes, which also provided the single most frequent clonotype in two of eight donors.

Reads for this sample came from an Illumina HiSeq 1500. TCRdb reanalyzed the raw reads on its own, using fastp at Q25 for trimming and MiXCR for clone calling, and kept in-frame beta chains. Each record represents a unique CDR3 protein, reported with the most common genes and DNA among its rows. The sample table holds hundreds of thousands of distinct CDR3 sequences, of which 35% were seen once. Together, the top ten hold around 2.8% of the sample. Its CDR3 holds 16 amino acids, cysteine through phenylalanine. The kept DNA is CDR3 alone, 48 bases in frame from the first base. V is pruned by 5 bases and J by 2 bases, leaving 8 bases of the junction without a gene match. CDR1 is given as SGHVS and CDR2 as FQNEAQ, both from the germline V gene.

The TCR comes from a human donor in good health (CMV status not recorded). Some clones in this sample may be carry-over from other donors' samples. Sequenced sample: PBMCs. The rearrangement joined TRBV7-8 to TRBJ2-4, with 8 bases aligning to TRBD1. The CDR3 protein is CASSPSDRVPKNIQYF. The sequenced DNA: TGTGCCAGCAGCCCGTCGGACAGGGTACCCAAAAACATTCAGTACTTC.